One and the same sample provided the 20 T cell receptor beta chains below, sequenced in a study of CD8 T cells in ankylosing spondylitis. One entry per CDR3 protein, called by TCRdb with MiXCR from the 5' RACE reads. The sample lists roughly 180,000 distinct CDR3 sequences; approximately 10% were seen once. The sample comprised blood, either unsorted or a sorted T cell fraction (not recorded which). Receptors originate from a male donor with ankylosing spondylitis or in good health (not recorded which).

This clonotype was recorded at least ten times. This chain links TRBV12-3 or TRBV12-4 with TRBJ2-3, with a tentative D call TRBD2 (6 bases). This CDR3 is 16 amino acids long. Trimming removed 5 bases from V and 2 bases from J, with 17 bases in between. The CDR3 is CASSARVGGNTDTQYF. CDR3 in DNA: TGTGCCAGCAGTGCCCGGGTAGGAGGGAACACAGATACGCAGTATTTT.

This clonotype appeared a few times. For the CDR3, the DNA is TGTGCCAGTAGTAAGACAGCGAACACCGGGGAGCTGTTTTTT. This translates into CASSKTANTGELFF. The J gene is TRBJ2-2, the V gene TRBV19; D is perhaps TRBD1 (5 bases). CDR1 and CDR2 from the germline V gene are LNHDA and SQIVND (reference sequence). The CDR3 is 14 residues long. V was cut by 4 bases and J by 0 bases, with 6 bases left in between. Full variable domain (remainder filled in from reference TRBV19 and TRBJ2-2): DGGITQSPKYLFRKEGQNVTLSCEQNLNHDAMYWYRQDPGQGLRLIYYSQIVNDFQKGDIAEGYSVSREKKESFPLTVTSAQKNPTAFYLCASSKTANTGELFFGEGSRLTVL.

The sample holds a few counts of this clonotype. The chain is built from TRBV6-5 and TRBJ2-5, with no clear D. The CDR3 covers 14 residues. From germline, CDR1 is MNHEY and CDR2 SVGAGI. V was trimmed by 1 base and J by 3 bases, leaving 9 bases between them. CDR3 bases: TGTGCCAGCAGTTACTTTGTGTCAGAAGAGACCCAGTACTTC. Amino acid sequence: CASSYFVSEETQYF.

This clonotype came up many times. This sequence joins TRBV7-9 and TRBJ2-1; D is perhaps TRBD1 (6 bases). The CDR3 runs to 13 residues. From germline, CDR1 is SEHNR and CDR2 FQNEAQ (reference sequence). V lost 3 bases and J 4 bases, leaving 7 bases between the germline ends. The CDR3 DNA sequence: TGTGCCAGCAGCTTGGACAGTTACAATGAGCAGTTCTTC. As protein: CASSLDSYNEQFF.

This clonotype was detected a few times. This chain links TRBV11-2 with TRBJ1-1; D uncertain. The CDR3 has 13 residues. Germline V gene lookup returns CDR1 SGHAT and CDR2 FQNNGV. Deletions cut 2 bases from V and 1 base from J, with 5 bases between. The CDR3 bases are TGTGCCAGCAGCTTAAACTCGAACACTGAAGCTTTCTTT. It codes for CASSLNSNTEAFF.

In this sample, this clonotype turned up many times. J is TRBJ2-1 and V is TRBV29-1; 13 bases fit TRBD2. Germline lookup yields CDR1 SQVTM and CDR2 ANQGSEA. Germline trimming cut 5 bases from V and 7 bases from J; bases unmatched to any gene: 8. The CDR3 totals 15 residues. The CDR3 spells CSVLLAGGPGNEQFF. The CDR3 nucleotides read TGCAGCGTTCTACTAGCGGGGGGGCCGGGTAATGAGCAGTTCTTC.

This clonotype was seen repeatedly, ten times or more. The J gene is TRBJ2-7, the V gene TRBV3-1, with TRBD2 matching over 10 bases. This CDR3 comprises 18 residues. CDR1 is LGHDT and CDR2 is YNNKEL in the germline V gene (reference sequence). With 7 bases clipped from V and 0 bases from J, the junction kept 15 bases outside the gene matches. CDR3 amino acids: CASNETEPRTSGSYEQYF. The CDR3 DNA is TGTGCCAGCAACGAAACCGAGCCTCGGACTAGCGGCTCCTACGAGCAGTACTTC.

This clonotype occurred many times. V is TRBV29-1 and J is TRBJ2-1, with D unresolved. Germline lookup yields CDR1 SQVTM and CDR2 ANQGSEA. Trimming took 1 base from V and 5 from J, leaving 6 bases between them. The length of the CDR3 is 12 residues. The CDR3 region is CSVEVSHNEQFF. Written as DNA, the CDR3 is TGCAGCGTTGAAGTCAGCCACAATGAGCAGTTCTTC.

This clonotype appeared a few times. The J gene is TRBJ2-7, the V gene TRBV11-2; D is uncertain. CDR3 length: 12 amino acids. V was shortened by 8 bases and J by 3 bases, with 11 bases between the two germline ends. In germline, CDR1 is SGHAT, CDR2 FQNNGV. The CDR3 loop reads CASVGGGYEQYF. Here the CDR3 DNA reads TGTGCCAGCGTTGGCGGCGGCTACGAGCAGTACTTC.

For this clonotype: It may be a read error: a sequence one base away is much more abundant. J is TRBJ2-3 and V is TRBV3-1; unclear D gene. The CDR3 has 11 amino acids. CDR1 LGHDT and CDR2 YNNKEL come from the germline V gene (reference sequence). Trimming shortened V by 3 bases and J by 2 bases, and 0 bases separated the two germline ends. The CDR3 DNA is TGTGCCAGCAGCCACACAGATACGCAGTATTTT. Protein product: CASSHTDTQYF.

The rearrangement joins TRBV27 to TRBJ1-1; D not certain. The germline gives CDR1 MNHEY, CDR2 SMNVEV (reference sequence). Between the trimmed V and J ends, which lost 8 bases and 4 bases, there was a span of 11 bases. This CDR3 is 12 amino acids long. For the CDR3, the DNA is TGTGCCAGCGGCAGAAAGGTCACTGAAGCTTTCTTT. This translates into CASGRKVTEAFF.

The table lists this clonotype with a few counts. The chain has TRBV11-2 and TRBJ1-4; D remains ambiguous. V was shortened by 1 base and J by 3 bases, with 18 bases between the two germline ends. This CDR3 contains 18 residues. CDR1 SGHAT and CDR2 FQNNGV come from the germline V gene. The CDR3 region is CASSLGAAVYGANEKLFF. CDR3 nucleotides: TGTGCCAGCAGCTTAGGGGCAGCAGTTTACGGGGCTAATGAAAAACTGTTTTTT. The entire variable domain, with the rest obtained from reference TRBV11-2 and TRBJ1-4, is as follows: EAGVAQSPRYKIIEKRQSVAFWCNPISGHATLYWYQQILGQGPKLLIQFQNNGVVDDSQLPKDRFSAERLKGVDSTLKIQPAKLEDSAVYLCASSLGAAVYGANEKLFFGSGTQLSVL.

This clonotype was observed a handful of times. The V and J genes are TRBV7-9 and TRBJ2-2, with D hard to call. The CDR3 length is 13 residues. Per the germline V gene, CDR1 is SEHNR and CDR2 is FQNEAQ (reference sequence). V gave up 3 bases and J gave up 4 bases, with 6 bases separating them. The DNA of the CDR3 is TGTGCCAGCAGCTTCCAGAGCACCGGGGAGCTGTTTTTT. As protein: CASSFQSTGELFF.

This clonotype was observed at least ten times. The J gene is TRBJ2-7, the V gene TRBV7-8; no reliable D call. The CDR3 spans 17 residues. The V and J ends lost 5 bases and 5 bases respectively, with 25 bases between them. Germline CDR1 reads SGHVS; CDR2 reads FQNEAQ. The CDR3, as DNA: TGTGCCAGCAGCACATCGGACGGCGCTTCACCCTCGCACGAGCAGTACTTC. Its protein is CASSTSDGASPSHEQYF.

This chain links TRBV27 with TRBJ2-1; 10 bases align to TRBD1. The CDR3 length is 14 residues. The V gene's germline CDR1 is MNHEY and CDR2 SMNVEV (reference sequence). Unmatched junction bases numbered 5, after V lost 8 bases and J lost 4 bases. Here the CDR3 reads CASGTGVLYNEQFF. DNA of the CDR3: TGTGCCAGCGGGACAGGGGTGTTGTACAATGAGCAGTTCTTC.

This clonotype occurred many times. The chain couples TRBV12-3 or TRBV12-4 to TRBJ2-7; 10 positions agree with TRBD2. The J segment lost 2 bases and the V segment lost 7 bases, leaving 5 bases of the junction unmatched. This CDR3 is 14 amino acids long. The CDR3 DNA follows: TGTGCCAGCACCGGGACTAGCGCCCCCTACGAGCAGTACTTC. Translated: CASTGTSAPYEQYF.

This clonotype was seen only a few times. V and J are TRBV11-3 and TRBJ2-2; TRBD2 agrees at 10 bases. In germline, CDR1 is SGHNT, CDR2 YENEEA. The J segment lost 7 bases and the V segment lost 6 bases, leaving 8 bases of the junction unmatched. This CDR3 region has 15 residues. The CDR3: CASRPTAGGDGELFF. The CDR3, as DNA: TGTGCCAGCAGGCCCACAGCGGGGGGGGACGGGGAGCTGTTTTTT.

Of note for this clonotype: This may be a read error, as it is one base from a much larger clone. CDR3 bases: TGTGCCAGCAGTTCCGGGAACCTGAACACTGCAGCTTTCTTT. Amino acid sequence: CASSSGNLNTAAFF. The chain carries TRBV27 and TRBJ1-1, with D uncertain. In germline, CDR1 is MNHEY, CDR2 SMNVEV (reference sequence). The CDR3 contains 14 residues.

J is TRBJ2-7 and V is TRBV11-2; 7 bases map to TRBD1. Germline V gene sequence: CDR1 SGHAT, CDR2 FQNNGV. This CDR3 comprises 15 residues. With V trimmed by 4 bases and J by 6 bases, 12 bases remained unmatched. The CDR3 DNA reads as TGTGCCAGCAGCTCGACAGGGCCCCACCTTGGCGAGCAGTACTTC. Residues: CASSSTGPHLGEQYF.

The V and J genes are TRBV4-3 and TRBJ2-3, with 10 bases lining up with TRBD2. The CDR3 runs 17 residues. V shed 0 bases, J shed 6 bases, and the junction held 9 bases outside the gene matches. Germline CDR1 reads LGHNA; CDR2 reads YSLEER. CDR3 DNA: TGCGCCAGCAGCCAAGATCATGAGCGGGGGGGCGTGGATACGCAGTATTTT. Protein: CASSQDHERGGVDTQYF.